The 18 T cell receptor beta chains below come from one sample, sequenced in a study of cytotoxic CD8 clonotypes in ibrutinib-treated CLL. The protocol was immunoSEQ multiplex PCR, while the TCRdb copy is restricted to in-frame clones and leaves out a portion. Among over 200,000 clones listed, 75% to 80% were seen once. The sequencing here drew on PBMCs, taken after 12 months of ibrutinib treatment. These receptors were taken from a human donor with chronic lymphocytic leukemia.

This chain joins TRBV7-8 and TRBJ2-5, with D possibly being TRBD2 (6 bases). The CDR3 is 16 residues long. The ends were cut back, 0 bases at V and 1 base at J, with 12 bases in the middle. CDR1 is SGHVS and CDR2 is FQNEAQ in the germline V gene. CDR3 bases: TGTGCCAGCAGCTTAGCGATCGCGGGGACCCAAGAGACCCAGTACTTC. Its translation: CASSLAIAGTQETQYF.

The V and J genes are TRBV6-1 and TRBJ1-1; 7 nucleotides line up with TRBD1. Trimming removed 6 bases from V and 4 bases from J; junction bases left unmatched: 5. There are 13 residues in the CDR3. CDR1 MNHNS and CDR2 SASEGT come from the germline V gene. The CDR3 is CASRGYRGTEAFF. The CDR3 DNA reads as TGTGCCAGCAGAGGTTACAGGGGCACTGAAGCTTTCTTT.

CDR3 sequence reads: CAISAPPQGHTLEAFF. In DNA form, the CDR3 reads TGTGCCATCAGTGCCCCGCCTCAGGGACACACCCTTGAAGCTTTCTTT. The chain recombines TRBV10-3 with TRBJ1-1, with a weak D call TRBD1 (6 bases). Germline V gene sequence: CDR1 ENHRY, CDR2 SYGVKD. CDR3 length: 16 amino acids. The V and J ends lost 4 bases and 7 bases respectively, with 22 bases between them.

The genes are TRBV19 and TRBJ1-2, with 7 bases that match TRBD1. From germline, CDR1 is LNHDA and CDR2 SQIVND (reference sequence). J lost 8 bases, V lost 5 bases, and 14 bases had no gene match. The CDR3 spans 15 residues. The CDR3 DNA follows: TGTGCCAGTAGTCCGGGACAGAGAAGTACAGGGGGCTACACCTTC. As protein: CASSPGQRSTGGYTF.

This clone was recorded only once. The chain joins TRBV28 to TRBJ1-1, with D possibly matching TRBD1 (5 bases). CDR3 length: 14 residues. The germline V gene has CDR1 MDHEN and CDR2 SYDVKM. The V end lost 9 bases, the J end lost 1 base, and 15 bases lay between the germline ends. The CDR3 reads CASGGHRPNTEAFF. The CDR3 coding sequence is TGTGCCAGTGGGGGTCACAGACCGAACACTGAAGCTTTCTTT.

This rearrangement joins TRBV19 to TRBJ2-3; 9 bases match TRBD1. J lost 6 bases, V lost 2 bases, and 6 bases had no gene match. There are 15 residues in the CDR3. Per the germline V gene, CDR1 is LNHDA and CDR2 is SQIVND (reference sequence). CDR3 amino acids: CASSITGQGYDTQYF. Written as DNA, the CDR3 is TGTGCCAGTAGTATAACCGGACAGGGGTACGATACGCAGTATTTT.

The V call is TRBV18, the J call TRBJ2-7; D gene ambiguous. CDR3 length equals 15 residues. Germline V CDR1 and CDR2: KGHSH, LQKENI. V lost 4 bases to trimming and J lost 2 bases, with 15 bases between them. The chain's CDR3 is CASSLLLNPTYEQYF. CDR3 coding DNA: TGTGCCAGCTCACTTCTCCTGAACCCTACCTACGAGCAGTACTTC.

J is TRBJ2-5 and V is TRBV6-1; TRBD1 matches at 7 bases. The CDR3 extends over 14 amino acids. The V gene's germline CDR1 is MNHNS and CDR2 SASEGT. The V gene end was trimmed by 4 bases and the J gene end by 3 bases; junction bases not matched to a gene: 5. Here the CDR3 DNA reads TGTGCCAGCAGTGTCGGGACAGTCAAAGAGACCCAGTACTTC. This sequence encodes CASSVGTVKETQYF.

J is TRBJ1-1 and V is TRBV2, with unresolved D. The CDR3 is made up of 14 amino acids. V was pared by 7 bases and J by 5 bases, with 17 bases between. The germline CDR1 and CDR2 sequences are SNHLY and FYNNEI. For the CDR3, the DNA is TGTGCCAGCATGTGGAAAAGGGAGTTTACTGAAGCTTTCTTT. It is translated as CASMWKREFTEAFF.

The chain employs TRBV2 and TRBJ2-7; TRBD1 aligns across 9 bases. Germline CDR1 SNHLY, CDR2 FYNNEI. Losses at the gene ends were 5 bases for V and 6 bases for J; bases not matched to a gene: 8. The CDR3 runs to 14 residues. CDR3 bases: TGTGCCAGCAGTATCGGACAGGGGTTGCGCGAGCAGTACTTC. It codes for CASSIGQGLREQYF.

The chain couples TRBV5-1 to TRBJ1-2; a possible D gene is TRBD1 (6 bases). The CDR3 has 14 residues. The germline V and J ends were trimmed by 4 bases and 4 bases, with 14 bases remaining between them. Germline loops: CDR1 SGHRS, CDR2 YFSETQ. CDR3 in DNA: TGCGCCAGCAGCCTCTCCGGACAGTCCTATGGCTACACCTTC. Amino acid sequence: CASSLSGQSYGYTF.

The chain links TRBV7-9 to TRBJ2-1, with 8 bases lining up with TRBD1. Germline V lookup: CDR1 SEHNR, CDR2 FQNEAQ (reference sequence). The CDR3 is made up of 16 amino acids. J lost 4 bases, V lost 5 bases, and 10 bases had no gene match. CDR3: CASSPYRGVEYNEQFF. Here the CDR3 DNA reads TGTGCCAGCAGCCCCTACAGGGGGGTCGAGTACAATGAGCAGTTCTTC.

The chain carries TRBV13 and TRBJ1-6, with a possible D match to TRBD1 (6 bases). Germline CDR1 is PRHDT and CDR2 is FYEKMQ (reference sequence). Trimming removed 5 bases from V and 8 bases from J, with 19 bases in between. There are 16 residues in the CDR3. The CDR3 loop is CASSTPGEGGDSPLHF. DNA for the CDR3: TGTGCCAGCAGCACCCCGGGAGAAGGGGGAGATTCACCCCTCCACTTT. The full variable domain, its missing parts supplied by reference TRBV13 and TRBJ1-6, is AAGVIQSPRHLIKEKRETATLKCYPIPRHDTVYWYQQGPGQDPQFLISFYEKMQSDKGSIPDRFSAQQFSDYHSELNMSSLELGDSALYFCASSTPGEGGDSPLHFGNGTRLTVT.

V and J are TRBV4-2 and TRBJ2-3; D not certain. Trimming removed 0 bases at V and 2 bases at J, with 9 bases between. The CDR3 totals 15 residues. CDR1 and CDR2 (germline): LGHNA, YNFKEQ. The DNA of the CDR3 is TGTGCCAGCAGCCAAGATCGACCGTACACAGATACGCAGTATTTT. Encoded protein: CASSQDRPYTDTQYF.

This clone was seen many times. CDR3 bases: TGTGCCAGCAGCTTGTCGAACGAGCAGTACTTC. Its translation: CASSLSNEQYF. The chain employs TRBV5-4 and TRBJ2-7; D remains ambiguous. V was trimmed by 1 base and J by 5 bases, leaving 4 bases between them. The germline CDR1 and CDR2 sequences are SGHNT and YYREEE (reference sequence). CDR3 length equals 11 residues.

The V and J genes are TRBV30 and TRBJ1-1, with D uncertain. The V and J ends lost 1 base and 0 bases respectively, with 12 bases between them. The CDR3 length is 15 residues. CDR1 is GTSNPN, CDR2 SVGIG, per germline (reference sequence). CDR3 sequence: CAWSAGMGLNTEAFF. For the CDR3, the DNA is TGTGCCTGGAGTGCCGGGATGGGCTTGAACACTGAAGCTTTCTTT.

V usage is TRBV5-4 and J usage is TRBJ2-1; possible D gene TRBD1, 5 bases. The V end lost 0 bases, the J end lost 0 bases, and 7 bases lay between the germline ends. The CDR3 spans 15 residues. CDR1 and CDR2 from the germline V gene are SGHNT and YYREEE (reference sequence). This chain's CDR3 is CASSLDRSSYNEQFF. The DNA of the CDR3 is TGTGCCAGCAGCTTGGACAGGAGCTCCTACAATGAGCAGTTCTTC.

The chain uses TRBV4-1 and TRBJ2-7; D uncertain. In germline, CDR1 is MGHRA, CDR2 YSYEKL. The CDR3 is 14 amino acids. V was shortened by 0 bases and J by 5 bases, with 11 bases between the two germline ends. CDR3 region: CASSQEGVENEQYF. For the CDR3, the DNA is TGCGCCAGCAGCCAAGAAGGTGTTGAGAACGAGCAGTACTTC.